This T cell receptor (beta chain) was captured by sequencing in a study of shared T cell receptors in the human thymus. CDR1 and CDR2 (germline): LGHNA, YSLEER. J gave up 2 bases and V 0 bases, and 21 bases lay outside the gene matches. The CDR3 runs 22 residues. The repertoire was sequenced with immunoSEQ multiplex PCR; TCRdb's copy has only in-frame clones and lacks some. This sample has about 660,000 clones, with roughly 90% found just once. These data also featured in a second study, about human thymus T cells. That paper adds: Thymus pieces cut out during corrective heart surgery were the tissue that was used.

The source of this sequence is a boy less than two years old with a congenital heart defect. The V call is TRBV4-3, the J call TRBJ2-1; TRBD1 matches at 8 bases. Sequencing was carried out using thymocytes. The DNA for the CDR3 is TGCGCCAGCAGCCAAGATCGAGGGAACGGACAGGGATTGCCTAGCACCTACAATGAGCAGTTCTTC. Translating gives CASSQDRGNGQGLPSTYNEQFF.